This T cell receptor (beta chain) was sequenced during a study of T cell responses to AZD1222 COVID-19 vaccine. Study-wide context: Second doses that came at about 4 or about 12 weeks were put together. Study outcomes and limitations: Among those given AZD1222, only six were seropositive at baseline. Clonal diversity was possibly underestimated, and the donors were mostly white British, with more females. Repertoire collection took place solely once the T cell response had peaked.

In this sample, this clone turned up a few times. Its antigen is unknown. Germline CDR1 SQVTM, CDR2 ANQGSEA. J gave up 4 bases and V 7 bases, and 10 bases lay outside the gene matches. The CDR3 is made up of 14 amino acids. TCRdb's table, derived via immunoSEQ multiplex PCR, lists solely in-frame clones and lacks some. The sample has about 59,000 clones; 84% are singletons. This sample comprised peripheral blood, obtained on day 0 of AZD1222 vaccination. This chain links TRBV29-1 with TRBJ2-7; 10 bases match TRBD1. The origin of this receptor is an adult in good health. The CDR3 bases are TGCAGCGGGGTGGCGGGACAGGGGAGGTACGAGCAGTACTTC. Amino acid sequence: CSGVAGQGRYEQYF.